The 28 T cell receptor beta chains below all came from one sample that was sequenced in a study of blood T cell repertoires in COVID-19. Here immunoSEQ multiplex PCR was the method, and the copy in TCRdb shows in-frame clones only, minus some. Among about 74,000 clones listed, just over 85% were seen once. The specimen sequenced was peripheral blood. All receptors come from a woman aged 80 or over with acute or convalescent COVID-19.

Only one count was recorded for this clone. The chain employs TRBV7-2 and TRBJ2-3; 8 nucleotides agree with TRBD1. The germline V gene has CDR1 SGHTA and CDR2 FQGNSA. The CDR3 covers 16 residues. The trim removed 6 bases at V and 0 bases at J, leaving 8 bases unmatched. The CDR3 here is CASSYSTGASTDTQYF. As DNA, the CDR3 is TGTGCCAGCAGTTATTCGACAGGGGCTAGCACAGATACGCAGTATTTT.

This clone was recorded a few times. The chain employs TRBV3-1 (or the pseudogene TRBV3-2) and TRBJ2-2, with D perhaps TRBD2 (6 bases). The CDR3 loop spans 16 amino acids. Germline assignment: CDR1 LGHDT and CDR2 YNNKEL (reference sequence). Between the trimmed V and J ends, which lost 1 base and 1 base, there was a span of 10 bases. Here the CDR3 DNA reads TGTGCCAGCAGCCAAGCGGGACTTATGAACACCGGGGAGCTGTTTTTT. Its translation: CASSQAGLMNTGELFF.

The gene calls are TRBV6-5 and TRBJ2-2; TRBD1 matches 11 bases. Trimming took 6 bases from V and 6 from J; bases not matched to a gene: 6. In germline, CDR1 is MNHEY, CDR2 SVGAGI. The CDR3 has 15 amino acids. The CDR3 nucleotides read TGTGCCAGCAGAGAGGACAGGGGGCTAGCCGGGGAGCTGTTTTTT. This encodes CASREDRGLAGELFF.

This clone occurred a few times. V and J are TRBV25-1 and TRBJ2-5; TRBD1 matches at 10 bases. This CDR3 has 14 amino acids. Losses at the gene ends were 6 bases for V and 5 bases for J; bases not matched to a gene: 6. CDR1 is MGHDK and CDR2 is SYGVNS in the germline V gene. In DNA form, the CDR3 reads TGTGCCAGCAGCATGGGACAGGGGATCGAGACCCAGTACTTC. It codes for CASSMGQGIETQYF.

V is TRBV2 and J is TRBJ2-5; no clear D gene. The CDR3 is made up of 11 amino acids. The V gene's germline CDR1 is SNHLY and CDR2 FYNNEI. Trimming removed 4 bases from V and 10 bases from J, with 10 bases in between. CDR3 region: CASSALSDQYF. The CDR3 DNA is TGTGCCAGCAGTGCTCTATCTGACCAGTACTTC.

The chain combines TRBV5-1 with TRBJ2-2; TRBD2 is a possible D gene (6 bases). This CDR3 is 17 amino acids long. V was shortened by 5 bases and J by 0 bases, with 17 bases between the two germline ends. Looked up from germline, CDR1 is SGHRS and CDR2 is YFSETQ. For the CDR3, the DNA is TGCGCCAGCAGTTCACGGCGCGGGGCCCCGAACACCGGGGAGCTGTTTTTT. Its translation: CASSSRRGAPNTGELFF.

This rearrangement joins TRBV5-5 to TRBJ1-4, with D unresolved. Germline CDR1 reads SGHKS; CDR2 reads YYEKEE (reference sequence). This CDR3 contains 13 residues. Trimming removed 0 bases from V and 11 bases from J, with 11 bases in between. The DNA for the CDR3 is TGTGCCAGCAGCTTGGCCCCGCGAGAGAAACTGTTTTTT. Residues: CASSLAPREKLFF.

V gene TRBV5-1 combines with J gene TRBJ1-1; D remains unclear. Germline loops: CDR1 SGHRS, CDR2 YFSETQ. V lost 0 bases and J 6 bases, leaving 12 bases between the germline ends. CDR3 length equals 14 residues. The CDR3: CASSLALGEAEAFF. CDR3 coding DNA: TGCGCCAGCAGCTTGGCCTTGGGTGAGGCTGAAGCTTTCTTT.

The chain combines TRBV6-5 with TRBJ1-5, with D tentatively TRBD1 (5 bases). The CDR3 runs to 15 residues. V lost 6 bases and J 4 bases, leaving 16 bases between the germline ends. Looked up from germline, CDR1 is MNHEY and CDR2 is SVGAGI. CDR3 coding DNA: TGTGCCAGCAGCGATCGGGGGGGGAGTAATCAGCCCCAGCATTTT. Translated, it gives CASSDRGGSNQPQHF.

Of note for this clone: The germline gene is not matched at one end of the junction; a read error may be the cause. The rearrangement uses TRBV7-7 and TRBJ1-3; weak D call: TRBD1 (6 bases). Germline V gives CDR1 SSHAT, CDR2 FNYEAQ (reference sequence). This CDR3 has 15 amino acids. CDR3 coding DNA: TGTGCTAGCAGCTTGAACACAGGGTCTGGAAACACCATATATTTT. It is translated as CASSLNTGSGNTIYF.

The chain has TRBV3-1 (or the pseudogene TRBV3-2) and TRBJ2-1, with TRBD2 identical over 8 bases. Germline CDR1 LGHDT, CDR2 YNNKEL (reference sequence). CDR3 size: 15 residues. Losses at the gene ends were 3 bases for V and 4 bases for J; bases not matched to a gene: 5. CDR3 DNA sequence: TGTGCCAGCAGCCACGGGGGGGGCGGATACAATGAGCAGTTCTTC. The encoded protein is CASSHGGGGYNEQFF.

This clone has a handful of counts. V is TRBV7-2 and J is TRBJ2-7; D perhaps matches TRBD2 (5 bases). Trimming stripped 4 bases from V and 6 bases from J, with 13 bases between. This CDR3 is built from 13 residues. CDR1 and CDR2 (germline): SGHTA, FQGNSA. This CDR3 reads CASSSRTFGEQYF. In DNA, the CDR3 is TGTGCCAGCAGCTCCCGGACTTTCGGCGAGCAGTACTTC.

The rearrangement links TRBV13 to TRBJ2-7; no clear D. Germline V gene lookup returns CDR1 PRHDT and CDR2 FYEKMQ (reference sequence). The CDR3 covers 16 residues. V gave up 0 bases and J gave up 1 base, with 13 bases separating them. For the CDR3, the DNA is TGTGCCAGCAGCTTAGGTGGGTACCCAGGTTCCTACGAGCAGTACTTC. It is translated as CASSLGGYPGSYEQYF.

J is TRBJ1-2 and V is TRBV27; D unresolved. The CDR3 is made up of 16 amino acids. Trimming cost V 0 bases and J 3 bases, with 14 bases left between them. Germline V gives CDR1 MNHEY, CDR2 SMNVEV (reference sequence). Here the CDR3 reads CASSLSATKIYYGYTF. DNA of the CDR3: TGTGCCAGCAGTTTATCAGCTACCAAAATATACTATGGCTACACCTTC.

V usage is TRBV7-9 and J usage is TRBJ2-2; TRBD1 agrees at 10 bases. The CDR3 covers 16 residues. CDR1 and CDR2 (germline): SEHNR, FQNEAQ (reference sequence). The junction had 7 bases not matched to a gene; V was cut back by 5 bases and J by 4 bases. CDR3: CASSPPGTGVTGELFF. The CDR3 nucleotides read TGTGCCAGCAGCCCCCCCGGGACAGGGGTCACCGGGGAGCTGTTTTTT.

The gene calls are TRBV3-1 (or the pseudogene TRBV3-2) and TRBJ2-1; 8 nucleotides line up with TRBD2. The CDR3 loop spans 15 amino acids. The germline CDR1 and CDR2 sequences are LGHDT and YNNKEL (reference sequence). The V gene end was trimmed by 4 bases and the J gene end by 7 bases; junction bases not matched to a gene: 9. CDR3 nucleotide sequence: TGTGCCAGCAGCCGAATACGGACTAGCTTAAATGAGCAGTTCTTC. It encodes CASSRIRTSLNEQFF.

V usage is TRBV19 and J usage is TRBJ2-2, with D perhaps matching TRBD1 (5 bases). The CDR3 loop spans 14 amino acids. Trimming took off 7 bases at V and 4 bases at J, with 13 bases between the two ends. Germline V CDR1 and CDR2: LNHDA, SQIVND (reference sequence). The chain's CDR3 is CASNFGQSTGELFF. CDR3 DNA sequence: TGTGCCAGTAACTTTGGACAAAGCACCGGGGAGCTGTTTTTT.

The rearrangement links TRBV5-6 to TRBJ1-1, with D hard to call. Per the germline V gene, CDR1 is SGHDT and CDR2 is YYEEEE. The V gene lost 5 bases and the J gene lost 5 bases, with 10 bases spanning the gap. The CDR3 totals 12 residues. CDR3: CASRVGPTEAFF. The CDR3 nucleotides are TGTGCCAGCAGGGTTGGGCCGACTGAAGCTTTCTTT. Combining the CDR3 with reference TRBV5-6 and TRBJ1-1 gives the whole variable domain DAGVTQSPTHLIKTRGQQVTLRCSPKSGHDTVSWYQQALGQGPQFIFQYYEEEERQRGNFPDRFSGHQFPNYSSELNVNALLLGDSALYLCASRVGPTEAFFGQGTRLTVV.

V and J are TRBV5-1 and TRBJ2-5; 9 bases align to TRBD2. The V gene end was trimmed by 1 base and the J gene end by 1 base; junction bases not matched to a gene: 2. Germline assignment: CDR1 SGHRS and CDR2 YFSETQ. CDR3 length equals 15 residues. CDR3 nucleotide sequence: TGCGCCAGCAGCTTGATAGCGGGAGTCCAAGAGACCCAGTACTTC. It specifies CASSLIAGVQETQYF.

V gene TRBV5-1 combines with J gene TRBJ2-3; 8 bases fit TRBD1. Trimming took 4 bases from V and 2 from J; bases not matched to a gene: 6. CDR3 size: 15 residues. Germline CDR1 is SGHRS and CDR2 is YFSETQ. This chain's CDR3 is CASSIGQGYTDTQYF. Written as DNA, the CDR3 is TGCGCCAGCAGCATCGGACAGGGATACACAGATACGCAGTATTTT.

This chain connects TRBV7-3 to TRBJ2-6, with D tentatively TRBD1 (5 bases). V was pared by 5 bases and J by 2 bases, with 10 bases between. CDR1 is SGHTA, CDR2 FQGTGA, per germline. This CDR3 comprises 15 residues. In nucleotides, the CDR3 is TGTGCCAGCAGCACCCAGGGTACTGGGGCCAACGTCCTGACTTTC. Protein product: CASSTQGTGANVLTF.

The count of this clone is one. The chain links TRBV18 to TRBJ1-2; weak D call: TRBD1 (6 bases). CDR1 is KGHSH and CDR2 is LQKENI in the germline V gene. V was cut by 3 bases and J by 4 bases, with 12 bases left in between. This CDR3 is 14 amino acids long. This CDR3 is CASSPAKTGYGYTF. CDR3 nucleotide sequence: TGTGCCAGCTCACCGGCCAAGACAGGCTATGGCTACACCTTC.

DNA of the CDR3: TGTGCCAGCAGCTTGTACTCAGATACGCAGTATTTT. Translating it yields CASSLYSDTQYF. The rearrangement joins TRBV5-6 to TRBJ2-3; D remains ambiguous. Germline V CDR1 and CDR2: SGHDT, YYEEEE. CDR3 length: 12 amino acids. V lost 1 base and J lost 4, with 4 bases in between.

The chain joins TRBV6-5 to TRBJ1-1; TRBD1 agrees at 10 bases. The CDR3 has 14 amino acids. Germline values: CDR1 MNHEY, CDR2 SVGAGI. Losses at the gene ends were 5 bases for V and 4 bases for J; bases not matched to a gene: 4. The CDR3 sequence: CASSNRQGATEAFF. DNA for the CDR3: TGTGCCAGCAGTAACCGACAGGGGGCCACTGAAGCTTTCTTT.

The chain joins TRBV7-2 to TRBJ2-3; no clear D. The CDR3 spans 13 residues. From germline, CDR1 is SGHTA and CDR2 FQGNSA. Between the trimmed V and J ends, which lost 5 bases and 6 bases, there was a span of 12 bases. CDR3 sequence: CASSSLTGDTQYF. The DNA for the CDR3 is TGTGCCAGCAGCAGCCTAACCGGGGATACGCAGTATTTT.

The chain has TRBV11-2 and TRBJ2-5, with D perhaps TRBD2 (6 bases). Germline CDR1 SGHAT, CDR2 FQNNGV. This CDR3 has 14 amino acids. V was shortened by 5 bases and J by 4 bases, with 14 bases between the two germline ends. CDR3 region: CASSRLFGGETQYF. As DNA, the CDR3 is TGTGCCAGCAGCCGCCTCTTCGGGGGAGAGACCCAGTACTTC.

CDR3 DNA sequence: TGTGCCAGCAGCCATGCGACAGGCAGTGTGTATGGCTACACCTTC. Translating gives CASSHATGSVYGYTF. The genes are TRBV4-2 and TRBJ1-2; possibly TRBD1 for D (6 bases). The germline V gene has CDR1 LGHNA and CDR2 YNFKEQ. Between the trimmed V and J ends, which lost 3 bases and 5 bases, there was a span of 16 bases. This CDR3 has 15 residues.

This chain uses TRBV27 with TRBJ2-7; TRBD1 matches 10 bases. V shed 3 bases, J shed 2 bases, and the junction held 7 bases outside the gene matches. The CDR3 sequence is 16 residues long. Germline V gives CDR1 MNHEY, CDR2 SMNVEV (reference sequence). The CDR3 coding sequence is TGTGCCAGCAGTTTCGTCCTTGGACAGGGGGCCTACGAGCAGTACTTC. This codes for CASSFVLGQGAYEQYF.